A single sample gave rise to the 9 T cell receptor beta chains below, sequenced in a study of T-cell reconstitution after alpha-beta-depleted transplantation in children. As it was prepared, the TCRbeta library received unique molecular identifiers. TCRdb fed the PCR reads into MiXCR, producing one record per CDR3 protein. Of just over 200,000 distinct CDR3 sequences listed, 7% to 9% are singletons. The input for sequencing was PBMCs, mostly from graft donor cells, taken 360 days after TCRalphabeta/CD19-depleted stem cell transplant. The source of these receptors is a male patient between 2 and 15 years old who had a stem cell transplant for acute myeloid leukemia, so the T cells may come from the graft donor.

The chain is built from TRBV9 and TRBJ2-2, with TRBD1 identical over 8 bases. V was clipped by 0 bases and J by 4 bases; unmatched bases: 14. The CDR3 has 19 amino acids. Germline V lookup: CDR1 SGDLS, CDR2 YYNGEE. This CDR3 reads CASSVAESGVTGGTGELFF. CDR3 DNA: TGTGCCAGCAGCGTAGCTGAATCGGGTGTCACAGGGGGCACCGGGGAGCTGTTTTTT.

This chain joins TRBV29-1 and TRBJ2-3; no firm D call. Trimming took 4 bases from V and 2 from J, leaving 13 bases between them. This CDR3 spans 14 amino acids. Germline V CDR1 and CDR2: SQVTM, ANQGSEA. The CDR3 nucleotides read TGCAGCGTTGGGGTTACTCCAGACACAGATACGCAGTATTTT. This sequence encodes CSVGVTPDTDTQYF.

This clonotype has just a few counts. The V gene is TRBV20-1, the J gene TRBJ1-2; no definite D call. Germline CDR1 DFQATT, CDR2 SNEGSKA (reference sequence). CDR3 length equals 11 residues. V lost 6 bases and J 13 bases, leaving 18 bases between the germline ends. The DNA of the CDR3 is TGCAGTGCAGGCCCGGACCCGGCCCGCACCTTC. Translating it yields CSAGPDPARTF.

This clonotype was detected many times. The V gene is TRBV12-5, the J gene TRBJ2-2; perhaps TRBD1 as D (6 bases). Trimming pared 4 bases from V and 2 bases from J, leaving 11 bases between. There are 15 residues in the CDR3. Germline V lookup: CDR1 LGHNT, CDR2 FRNRAP. The CDR3 sequence: CASGSWTVNTGELFF. The CDR3, as DNA: TGTGCTAGTGGTTCCTGGACAGTTAACACCGGGGAGCTGTTTTTT.

This clonotype was seen a handful of times. The CDR3 DNA sequence: TGTGCCAGCGGCAGGACATACCAAGAGACCCAGTACTTC. Protein product: CASGRTYQETQYF. This chain uses TRBV7-2 with TRBJ2-5, with D tentatively TRBD1 (5 bases). The ends were cut back, 8 bases at V and 0 bases at J, with 10 bases in the middle. Germline CDR1 reads SGHTA; CDR2 reads FQGNSA. The CDR3 is 13 residues long.

The chain links TRBV29-1 to TRBJ2-1, with D tentatively TRBD1 (7 bases). Deletions cut 6 bases from V and 10 bases from J, with 13 bases between. The CDR3 sequence is 11 residues long. Germline CDR1 and CDR2: SQVTM and ANQGSEA. CDR3 sequence: CSVGRTGEQFF. As DNA, the CDR3 is TGCAGCGTGGGGAGGACAGGAGAGCAGTTCTTC.

This clonotype occurred many times. The chain has TRBV12-3 or TRBV12-4 and TRBJ1-1; D remains unclear. The V end was cut by 6 bases, the J end by 2 bases, with 7 bases between. There are 12 residues in the CDR3. The CDR3 DNA follows: TGTGCCAGCAGCAAGAGAAACACTGAAGCTTTCTTT. It yields the protein CASSKRNTEAFF.

The chain uses TRBV5-1 and TRBJ1-2, with D unresolved. The CDR3 has 12 amino acids. V was shortened by 6 bases and J by 8 bases, with 14 bases between the two germline ends. CDR1 is SGHRS, CDR2 YFSETQ, per germline. The CDR3 DNA sequence: TGCGCCAGCATTCACCGCAGCGAAGGCTACACCTTC. It codes for CASIHRSEGYTF.

Ten or more counts support this clonotype. CDR3 coding DNA: TGCAGTGCTATTAGCAGGAGGGGTTACAATGAGCAGTTCTTC. This gives the protein CSAISRRGYNEQFF. This sequence joins TRBV20-1 and TRBJ2-1; a possible D gene is TRBD2 (6 bases). This CDR3 comprises 14 residues. V lost 4 bases to trimming and J lost 4 bases, with 14 bases between them. CDR1 is DFQATT, CDR2 SNEGSKA, per germline (reference sequence).